Listed below are T cell receptor beta chains from one sample, sequenced in a study of OX40 agonist ivuxolimab in advanced cancers. The table came from immunoSEQ multiplex PCR; TCRdb's copy has only in-frame clones and leaves some out. The sample has under 80,000 clones; roughly 87% are singletons. Sequenced here: CD4+ or CD8+ T cells sorted from blood, sampled in a trial of the OX40 agonist ivuxolimab. These receptors were obtained from an adult with an advanced solid tumor such as melanoma, head and neck, liver or kidney cancer. The CDR3 runs from the conserved cysteine through the conserved F or W. The order of the fields is CDR3 protein, CDR3 DNA, V gene, J gene, D gene, clone size. The D gene is left open where the match is weak. Where a row states a size, it is once, few, many or the class of an expanded clone; other rows omit it.

CDR3 protein: CASSETGRATIRTDTQYF; CDR3 DNA: TGTGCCAGCAGTGAAACGGGCAGGGCCACCATTCGCACAGATACGCAGTATTTT; V gene: TRBV6-1; J gene: TRBJ2-3; D gene: -; clone size: -
CDR3 protein: CASSLVGSEQFF; CDR3 DNA: TGTGCCAGCAGCTTGGTAGGGTCGGAGCAGTTCTTC; V gene: TRBV5-8; J gene: TRBJ2-1; D gene: -; clone size: -
CDR3 protein: CSVEQVQGYGQQYF; CDR3 DNA: TGCAGCGTTGAACAGGTTCAGGGGTACGGGCAGCAGTACTTC; V gene: TRBV29-1; J gene: TRBJ2-7; D gene: -; clone size: -
CDR3 protein: CASSVRPYAESDTQYF; CDR3 DNA: TGTGCCAGCAGCGTAAGGCCCTATGCGGAGTCAGATACGCAGTATTTT; V gene: TRBV9; J gene: TRBJ2-3; D gene: -; clone size: -
CDR3 protein: CASSWGQAGEAFF; CDR3 DNA: TGTGCCAGCAGCTGGGGACAGGCAGGTGAAGCTTTCTTT; V gene: TRBV2; J gene: TRBJ1-1; D gene: TRBD1; clone size: once
CDR3 protein: CASSLAGGSSYEQYF; CDR3 DNA: TGTGCCAGCAGCTTAGCGGGGGGGAGCTCCTACGAGCAGTACTTC; V gene: TRBV11-2; J gene: TRBJ2-7; D gene: TRBD2; clone size: -
CDR3 protein: CASSRQGGDNEQFF; CDR3 DNA: TGTGCCAGCTCACGGCAGGGAGGGGACAATGAGCAGTTCTTC; V gene: TRBV18; J gene: TRBJ2-1; D gene: TRBD2; clone size: -
CDR3 protein: CASSGQNSNQPQHF; CDR3 DNA: TGTGCCAGCTCCGGACAGAATAGCAATCAGCCCCAGCATTTT; V gene: TRBV5-6; J gene: TRBJ1-5; D gene: -; clone size: few
CDR3 protein: CASSSTDTSTDTQYF; CDR3 DNA: TGTGCCAGCAGCTCGACAGATACTAGCACAGATACGCAGTATTTT; V gene: TRBV7-8; J gene: TRBJ2-3; D gene: -; clone size: -
CDR3 protein: CASSYSGGSSSYEQYF; CDR3 DNA: TGTGCCAGCAGTTACTCGGGGGGGTCGAGCTCCTACGAGCAGTACTTC; V gene: TRBV6-5; J gene: TRBJ2-7; D gene: TRBD2; clone size: -
CDR3 protein: CASSYSVGQSYEQYF; CDR3 DNA: TGTGCCAGCAGTTACTCTGTCGGGCAGTCGTACGAGCAGTACTTC; V gene: TRBV6-5; J gene: TRBJ2-7; D gene: -; clone size: -
CDR3 protein: CSVEESTGRGELFF; CDR3 DNA: TGCAGCGTTGAAGAATCAACAGGGCGGGGGGAGCTGTTTTTT; V gene: TRBV29-1; J gene: TRBJ2-2; D gene: -; clone size: -
CDR3 protein: CASSLSRGNQPQHF; CDR3 DNA: TGTGCCAGCAGCTTAAGCAGGGGAAATCAGCCCCAGCATTTT; V gene: TRBV7-2; J gene: TRBJ1-5; D gene: -; clone size: -
CDR3 protein: CASSLLGVGNGYTF; CDR3 DNA: TGTGCCAGCAGTTTATTGGGGGTGGGAAATGGCTACACCTTC; V gene: TRBV28; J gene: TRBJ1-2; D gene: -; clone size: -
CDR3 protein: CASSYIRVSEQYF; CDR3 DNA: TGTGCCAGCAGTTACATCAGGGTGAGCGAGCAGTACTTC; V gene: TRBV6-6; J gene: TRBJ2-7; D gene: -; clone size: -
CDR3 protein: CASSLVPTGNYGYTF; CDR3 DNA: TGTGCCAGCAGCTTGGTACCGACAGGGAACTATGGCTACACCTTC; V gene: TRBV5-6; J gene: TRBJ1-2; D gene: TRBD1; clone size: once
CDR3 protein: CASSPRGGGGANVLTF; CDR3 DNA: TGTGCCAGCAGCCCGAGAGGGGGAGGAGGGGCCAACGTCCTGACTTTC; V gene: TRBV14; J gene: TRBJ2-6; D gene: -; clone size: -
CDR3 protein: CASSVRGTGLIYNEQFF; CDR3 DNA: TGTGCCAGCAGTGTGAGGGGGACAGGGTTAATTTACAATGAGCAGTTCTTC; V gene: TRBV6-1; J gene: TRBJ2-1; D gene: TRBD1; clone size: -
CDR3 protein: CASSLAGREQYF; CDR3 DNA: TGTGCCAGCAGCCTTGCAGGACGTGAGCAGTACTTC; V gene: TRBV6-5; J gene: TRBJ2-7; D gene: -; clone size: -